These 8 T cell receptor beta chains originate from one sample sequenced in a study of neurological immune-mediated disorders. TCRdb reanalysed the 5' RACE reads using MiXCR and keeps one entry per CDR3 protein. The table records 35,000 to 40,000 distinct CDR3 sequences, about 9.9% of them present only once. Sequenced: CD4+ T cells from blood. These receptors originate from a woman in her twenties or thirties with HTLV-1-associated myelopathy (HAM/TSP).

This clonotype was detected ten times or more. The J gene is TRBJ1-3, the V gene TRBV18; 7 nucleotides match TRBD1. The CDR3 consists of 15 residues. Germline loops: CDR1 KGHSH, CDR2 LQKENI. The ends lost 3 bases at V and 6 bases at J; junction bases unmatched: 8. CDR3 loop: CASSPQGQAENTIYF. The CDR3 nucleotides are TGTGCCAGCTCACCTCAAGGACAGGCTGAAAACACCATATATTTT.

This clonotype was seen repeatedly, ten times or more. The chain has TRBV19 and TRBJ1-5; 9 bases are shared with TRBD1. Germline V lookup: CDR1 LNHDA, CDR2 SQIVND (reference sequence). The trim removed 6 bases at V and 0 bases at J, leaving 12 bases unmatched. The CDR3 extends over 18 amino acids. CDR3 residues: CASSSSGQGPLSNQPQHF. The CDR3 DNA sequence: TGTGCCAGTAGCTCATCGGGACAGGGCCCCCTTAGCAATCAGCCCCAGCATTTT.

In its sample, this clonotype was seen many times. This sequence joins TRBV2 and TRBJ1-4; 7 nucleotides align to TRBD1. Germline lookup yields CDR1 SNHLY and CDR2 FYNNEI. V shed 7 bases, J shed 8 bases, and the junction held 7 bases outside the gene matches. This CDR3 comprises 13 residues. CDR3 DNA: TGTGCCAGCAACACAGGGGTCCGGGAAAAACTGTTTTTT. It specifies CASNTGVREKLFF.

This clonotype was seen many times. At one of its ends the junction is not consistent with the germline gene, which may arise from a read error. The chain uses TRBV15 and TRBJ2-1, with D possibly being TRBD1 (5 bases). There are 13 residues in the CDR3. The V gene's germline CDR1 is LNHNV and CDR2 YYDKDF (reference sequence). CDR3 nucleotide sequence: TGTGCCACCAGCGGAGACAGAGACAATGAGCAGTTCTTC. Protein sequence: CATSGDRDNEQFF.

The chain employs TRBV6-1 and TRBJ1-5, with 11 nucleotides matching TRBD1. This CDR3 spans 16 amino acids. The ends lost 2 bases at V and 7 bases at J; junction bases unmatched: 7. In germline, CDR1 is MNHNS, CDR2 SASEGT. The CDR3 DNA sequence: TGTGCCAGCAGTGAACCTGGGACAGGGGGTCGGCAGCCCCAGCATTTT. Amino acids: CASSEPGTGGRQPQHF.

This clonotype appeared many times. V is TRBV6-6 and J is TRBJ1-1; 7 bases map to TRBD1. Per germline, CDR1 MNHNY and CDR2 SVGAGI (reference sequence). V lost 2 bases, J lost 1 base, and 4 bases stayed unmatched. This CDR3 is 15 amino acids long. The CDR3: CASSYAGQKNTEAFF. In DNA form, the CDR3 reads TGTGCCAGCAGTTACGCGGGACAGAAGAACACTGAAGCTTTCTTT.

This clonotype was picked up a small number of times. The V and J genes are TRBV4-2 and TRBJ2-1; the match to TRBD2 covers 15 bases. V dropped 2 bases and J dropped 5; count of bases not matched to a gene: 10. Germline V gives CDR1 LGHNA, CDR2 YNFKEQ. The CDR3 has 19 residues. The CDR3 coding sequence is TGTGCCAGCAGCCAAACGGGACTAGCGGGAGGAAGAGTCCACAATGAGCAGTTCTTC. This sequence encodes CASSQTGLAGGRVHNEQFF.

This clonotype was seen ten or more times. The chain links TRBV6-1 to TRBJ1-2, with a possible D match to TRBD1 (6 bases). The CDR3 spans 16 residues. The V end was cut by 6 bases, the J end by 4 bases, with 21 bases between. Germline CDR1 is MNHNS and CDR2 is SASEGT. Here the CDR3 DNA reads TGTGCCAGCAGAGAACCAGGGGAGAAACGGCTCTATGGCTACACCTTC. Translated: CASREPGEKRLYGYTF.